The next 17 T cell receptor beta chains were all read from a single sample in a study of CD8 T cells in ankylosing spondylitis. TCRdb reanalysed the 5' RACE reads using MiXCR and keeps one entry per CDR3 protein. The sample has some 290,000 distinct CDR3 sequences, 20% seen once; the top ten hold roughly 7.3%. Sequenced: blood, either unsorted or a sorted T cell fraction (not recorded which). Receptors originate from a male donor with ankylosing spondylitis or in good health (not recorded which).

The chain is built from TRBV12-3 or TRBV12-4 and TRBJ2-3; D unclear. CDR3 size: 13 residues. V was cut by 3 bases and J by 5 bases, with 9 bases left in between. The CDR3 coding sequence is TGTGCCAGCAGTTTGTCCCTGCTAGATACGCAGTATTTT. It translates to CASSLSLLDTQYF.

In this sample, this clonotype turned up a few times. The rearrangement links TRBV7-7 to TRBJ2-5, with D perhaps given as TRBD1 or TRBD2 (6 bases each). The CDR3 runs to 13 residues. Germline V gene sequence: CDR1 SSHAT, CDR2 FNYEAQ (reference sequence). V lost 5 bases and J 4 bases, leaving 11 bases between the germline ends. In DNA form, the CDR3 reads TGTGCCAGCAGCCTCCCGGGGGCAGAGACCCAGTACTTC. This codes for CASSLPGAETQYF.

This clonotype turned up a few times. The chain combines TRBV6-1 with TRBJ1-6, with D hard to call. The CDR3 consists of 15 residues. Germline loops: CDR1 MNHNS, CDR2 SASEGT. V was cut by 4 bases and J by 4 bases, with 11 bases left in between. CDR3 sequence reads: CASSGPGSYNSPLHF. The CDR3 DNA reads as TGTGCCAGCAGTGGACCCGGGTCGTATAATTCACCCCTCCACTTT.

The chain joins TRBV6-1 to TRBJ1-2, with 8 bases aligning to TRBD1. The CDR3 has 13 residues. Per germline, CDR1 MNHNS and CDR2 SASEGT. V trimming: 2 bases; J trimming: 6 bases; junction bases outside the gene matches: 2. For the CDR3, the DNA is TGTGCCAGCAGTGAACAACAGGGGGATGGCTACACCTTC. It is translated as CASSEQQGDGYTF.

Comment on this clonotype: Compared with germline, one end of the junction differs, possibly owing to a read error. The rearrangement uses TRBV28 and TRBJ1-2; tentative D call: TRBD1 (6 bases). This CDR3 has 15 residues. The V gene's germline CDR1 is MDHEN and CDR2 SYDVKM. The CDR3 bases are TGTGCCAGCAGTAAGAAGGGGGAGGGTTTCTATGACTACACCTTC. It is translated as CASSKKGEGFYDYTF.

This chain uses TRBV12-3 or TRBV12-4 with TRBJ2-3; unclear D gene. The CDR3 totals 13 residues. Trimming stripped 6 bases from V and 6 bases from J, with 13 bases between. This CDR3 reads CASRPGSEDTQYF. CDR3 sequence (DNA): TGTGCCAGCAGGCCCGGATCGGAGGATACGCAGTATTTT.

This sequence joins TRBV3-1 and TRBJ2-2; no clear D gene. CDR1 is LGHDT, CDR2 YNNKEL, per germline (reference sequence). Trimming took off 7 bases at V and 7 bases at J, with 13 bases between the two ends. This CDR3 region has 13 residues. DNA for the CDR3: TGTGCCAGCACATCCGCCGGCAGCGGGGAGCTGTTTTTT. Its protein is CASTSAGSGELFF.

The chain carries TRBV15 and TRBJ1-4; D remains unclear. The germline V and J ends were trimmed by 3 bases and 5 bases, with 10 bases remaining between them. The CDR3 is made up of 14 amino acids. The germline gives CDR1 LNHNV, CDR2 YYDKDF (reference sequence). The CDR3 is CATSSQPANEKLFF. For the CDR3, the DNA is TGTGCCACCAGCAGTCAACCGGCCAATGAAAAACTGTTTTTT.

This clonotype was counted many times. This rearrangement joins TRBV11-2 to TRBJ2-7, with D perhaps matching TRBD1 (6 bases). The CDR3 loop spans 14 amino acids. CDR1 is SGHAT, CDR2 FQNNGV, per germline. Trimming removed 4 bases from V and 3 bases from J, with 13 bases in between. As DNA, the CDR3 is TGTGCCAGCAGCTCCCGGCTACAGGGCTACGAGCAGTACGTC. Its translation is CASSSRLQGYEQYV.

The chain links TRBV7-9 to TRBJ2-5; 8 nucleotides match TRBD1. CDR3 length: 14 residues. Unmatched junction bases numbered 4, after V lost 5 bases and J lost 2 bases. The germline V gene encodes CDR1 SEHNR and CDR2 FQNEAQ (reference sequence). The DNA for the CDR3 is TGTGCCAGCAGCCTGGACAGGGAGCAAGAGACCCAGTACTTC. This codes for CASSLDREQETQYF.

This clonotype showed up just a few times. The rearrangement joins TRBV20-1 to TRBJ1-1, with no clear D. CDR1 and CDR2 from the germline V gene are DFQATT and SNEGSKA (reference sequence). V gave up 5 bases and J gave up 2 bases, with 21 bases separating them. This CDR3 has 16 amino acids. This chain's CDR3 is CSARLVGRGGNTEAFF. In DNA form, the CDR3 reads TGCAGTGCTCGACTGGTAGGGCGCGGAGGAAACACTGAAGCTTTCTTT.

The chain recombines TRBV12-3 or TRBV12-4 with TRBJ2-5; perhaps TRBD2 as D (6 bases). The CDR3 length is 14 residues. Trimming took 3 bases from V and 1 from J, leaving 9 bases between them. CDR3 DNA: TGTGCCAGCAGTTTCGGAGGGATCCAAGAGACCCAGTACTTC. It is translated as CASSFGGIQETQYF.

This clonotype has at least ten counts. V and J are TRBV10-2 and TRBJ2-1, with D maybe TRBD2 (6 bases). Per the germline V gene, CDR1 is WSHSY and CDR2 is SAAADI. Trimming stripped 5 bases from V and 0 bases from J, with 8 bases between. The CDR3 totals 14 residues. CDR3 protein: CASSREHSYNEQFF. The CDR3 nucleotides read TGCGCCAGCAGTCGGGAGCACTCCTACAATGAGCAGTTCTTC.

This chain joins TRBV11-2 and TRBJ2-1, with 12 bases identical to TRBD2. This CDR3 contains 16 residues. The germline gives CDR1 SGHAT, CDR2 FQNNGV. The V and J ends lost 0 bases and 7 bases, in that order; junction bases with no gene match: 4. The CDR3 reads CASSLEASGGANEQFF. CDR3 sequence (DNA): TGTGCCAGCAGCTTAGAGGCTAGCGGGGGGGCAAATGAGCAGTTCTTC.

This clonotype has a single count. V is TRBV12-3 or TRBV12-4 and J is TRBJ1-2; the D is unclear. CDR3 length equals 13 residues. V was pared by 6 bases and J by 11 bases, with 19 bases between. CDR3 residues: CASRNAGIGWYTF. In DNA form, the CDR3 reads TGTGCCAGCAGAAATGCCGGGATAGGGTGGTACACCTTC.

This clonotype was picked up a small number of times. The CDR3 bases are TGCAGTGCTAGGGAGCAGGGGCCCGGGGGTACGCAGTATTTT. Translation gives CSAREQGPGGTQYF. This chain uses TRBV20-1 with TRBJ2-3; D is tentatively TRBD1 or TRBD2 (6 bases each). The CDR3 covers 14 residues. CDR1 and CDR2 (germline): DFQATT, SNEGSKA (reference sequence). Trimming removed 3 bases from V and 8 bases from J, with 18 bases in between.

The chain carries TRBV4-1 and TRBJ2-3, with D uncertain. The CDR3 extends over 14 amino acids. Per the germline V gene, CDR1 is MGHRA and CDR2 is YSYEKL. The germline V and J ends were trimmed by 0 bases and 2 bases, with 6 bases remaining between them. CDR3 amino acids: CASSQEATTDTQYF. CDR3 bases: TGCGCCAGCAGCCAAGAGGCGACCACAGATACGCAGTATTTT.